These 16 T cell receptor beta chains came from one sample sequenced in a study of blood T cell repertoires in COVID-19 (dated by TCRdb to the early 2020s). The library was obtained by the immunoSEQ multiplex PCR assay. TCRdb holds this immuneACCESS table with in-frame rearrangements only. Some clones are missing; in checked studies, unresolved V genes explain under half, and the rest has no known cause. In all, the sample holds 200,000 to 250,000 clones, and roughly 88% of those were seen once. The top ten hold roughly 12% of the sample. Sequences were obtained from peripheral blood. The receptors shown here come from a man aged 80 or over with acute or convalescent COVID-19.

The rearrangement uses TRBV6-5 and TRBJ2-7; TRBD1 matches at 8 bases. Germline CDR1 reads MNHEY; CDR2 reads SVGAGI. The CDR3 runs 13 residues. V gave up 9 bases and J gave up 0 bases; unmatched junction bases: 4. CDR3 protein: CASGQGDSYEQYF. CDR3 sequence (DNA): TGTGCCAGTGGACAGGGAGACTCCTACGAGCAGTACTTC.

V is TRBV18 and J is TRBJ2-4, with unresolved D. Looked up from germline, CDR1 is KGHSH and CDR2 is LQKENI. The V end was cut by 0 bases, the J end by 1 base, with 4 bases between. The CDR3 totals 14 residues. The CDR3 sequence is CASSPPAAKNIQYF. Written as DNA, the CDR3 is TGTGCCAGCTCACCACCCGCGGCCAAAAACATTCAGTACTTC.

CDR3 sequence: CASSYAGYSYGYTF. The CDR3 DNA follows: TGTGCCAGCAGTTACGCGGGATATAGCTATGGCTACACCTTC. The V and J genes are TRBV6-7 and TRBJ1-2, with D uncertain. TRBV6-7 is an ORF, with its function uncertain. V lost 2 bases to trimming and J lost 4 bases, with 11 bases between them. The CDR3 runs 14 residues.

J is TRBJ1-6 and V is TRBV6-5; D is unclear. This CDR3 has 13 amino acids. Germline assignment: CDR1 MNHEY and CDR2 SVGAGI. V shed 4 bases and J shed 7 bases, with 8 bases lying between them. This CDR3 is CASSSSTNSPLHF. CDR3 bases: TGTGCCAGCAGTTCCAGTACAAATTCACCCCTCCACTTT.

This chain links TRBV4-1 with TRBJ1-6, with unresolved D. V lost 0 bases and J lost 7, with 19 bases in between. Germline CDR1 reads MGHRA; CDR2 reads YSYEKL. This CDR3 is 18 amino acids long. The CDR3 here is CASSQDAGRRLLNSPLHF. The CDR3, as DNA: TGCGCCAGCAGCCAAGATGCCGGACGGAGGCTACTAAATTCACCCCTCCACTTT.

V usage is TRBV28 and J usage is TRBJ1-2; 7 nucleotides align to TRBD1. The germline gives CDR1 MDHEN, CDR2 SYDVKM. Trimming removed 4 bases from V and 8 bases from J; junction bases left unmatched: 1. The CDR3 runs 11 residues. CDR3 sequence reads: CASSYRGGYTF. CDR3 DNA sequence: TGTGCCAGCAGTTACAGGGGCGGCTACACCTTC.

This clone has only a few counts. The chain has TRBV7-2 and TRBJ1-2; D perhaps matches TRBD1 (6 bases). V was trimmed by 0 bases and J by 2 bases, leaving 13 bases between them. The CDR3 runs 16 residues. Germline V gives CDR1 SGHTA, CDR2 FQGNSA. The CDR3 loop reads CASSLAGAGPNYGYTF. Here the CDR3 DNA reads TGTGCCAGCAGCTTAGCGGGGGCAGGGCCCAACTATGGCTACACCTTC.

This clone was found once. The genes are TRBV10-3 and TRBJ1-2; D might be TRBD1 (5 bases). Per the germline V gene, CDR1 is ENHRY and CDR2 is SYGVKD. V was cut by 7 bases and J by 4 bases, with 19 bases left in between. The CDR3 totals 15 residues. The CDR3 region is CAITWGQGVGYGYTF. CDR3 nucleotides: TGTGCCATCACCTGGGGCCAGGGCGTAGGCTATGGCTACACCTTC.

This clone was observed a single time. V gene TRBV28 combines with J gene TRBJ2-3; D perhaps matches TRBD1 (6 bases). V lost 6 bases to trimming and J lost 7 bases, with 14 bases between them. Germline lookup yields CDR1 MDHEN and CDR2 SYDVKM. CDR3 length equals 13 residues. The DNA of the CDR3 is TGTGCCAGCAGCCCAGGGACACTTTATACGCAGTATTTT. This gives the protein CASSPGTLYTQYF.

The genes are TRBV15 and TRBJ2-7; the D is unclear. CDR3 length: 14 amino acids. The germline V gene encodes CDR1 LNHNV and CDR2 YYDKDF (reference sequence). V was cut by 0 bases and J by 4 bases, with 10 bases left in between. CDR3 amino acids: CATSRDSVQYEQYF. As DNA, the CDR3 is TGTGCCACCAGCAGAGATTCCGTACAGTACGAGCAGTACTTC.

This clone was observed a few times. CDR3 sequence reads: CSASRQGRTSNQPQHF. In DNA, the CDR3 is TGCAGTGCTAGTCGACAGGGGAGAACGAGCAATCAGCCCCAGCATTTT. V is TRBV20-1 and J is TRBJ1-5, with 8 bases matching TRBD1. Germline CDR1 reads DFQATT; CDR2 reads SNEGSKA (reference sequence). V shed 3 bases and J 1 base; nucleotides not matched to a gene: 8. This CDR3 is built from 16 residues.

The J gene is TRBJ2-3, the V gene TRBV5-4, with TRBD1 matching 7 bases. Unmatched junction bases numbered 9, after V lost 2 bases and J lost 6 bases. The CDR3 is made up of 15 amino acids. The V gene's germline CDR1 is SGHNT and CDR2 YYREEE (reference sequence). The CDR3 nucleotides are TGTGCCAGCAGCTTCAGGAAGGGGGCGGGTGATACGCAGTATTTT. It is translated as CASSFRKGAGDTQYF.

J is TRBJ1-4 and V is TRBV7-2; 8 bases align to TRBD1. J gave up 3 bases and V 1 base, and 1 base lay outside the gene matches. Germline V gene sequence: CDR1 SGHTA, CDR2 FQGNSA. There are 15 residues in the CDR3. CDR3 sequence (DNA): TGTGCCAGCAGCTTAGACAGGGGGGCTAATGAAAAACTGTTTTTT. It encodes CASSLDRGANEKLFF.

The chain has TRBV11-2 and TRBJ2-1, with 8 bases lining up with TRBD2. The CDR3 has 15 amino acids. Trimming took 5 bases from V and 9 from J; bases not matched to a gene: 12. Germline CDR1 reads SGHAT; CDR2 reads FQNNGV. The CDR3 DNA sequence: TGTGCCAGCAGCGCGAGCGGGAGTATATCCGCTGAGCAGTTCTTC. This gives the protein CASSASGSISAEQFF.

This chain uses TRBV4-1 with TRBJ1-5; D remains unclear. This CDR3 has 13 amino acids. Trimming removed 0 bases from V and 8 bases from J, with 8 bases in between. Per germline, CDR1 MGHRA and CDR2 YSYEKL. The CDR3 protein is CASSQDPGKPQHF. The CDR3 nucleotides read TGCGCCAGCAGCCAAGATCCGGGGAAGCCCCAGCATTTT.

The DNA of the CDR3 is TGTGCCAGCAGCCAAGATGGTTCGGGGGGTCTCACAGATACGCAGTATTTT. Translating gives CASSQDGSGGLTDTQYF. The rearrangement uses TRBV3-1 (or the pseudogene TRBV3-2) and TRBJ2-3, with 7 positions matching TRBD2. The germline V gene has CDR1 LGHDT and CDR2 YNNKEL (reference sequence). CDR3 length equals 17 residues. Unmatched junction bases numbered 8, after V lost 0 bases and J lost 2 bases.